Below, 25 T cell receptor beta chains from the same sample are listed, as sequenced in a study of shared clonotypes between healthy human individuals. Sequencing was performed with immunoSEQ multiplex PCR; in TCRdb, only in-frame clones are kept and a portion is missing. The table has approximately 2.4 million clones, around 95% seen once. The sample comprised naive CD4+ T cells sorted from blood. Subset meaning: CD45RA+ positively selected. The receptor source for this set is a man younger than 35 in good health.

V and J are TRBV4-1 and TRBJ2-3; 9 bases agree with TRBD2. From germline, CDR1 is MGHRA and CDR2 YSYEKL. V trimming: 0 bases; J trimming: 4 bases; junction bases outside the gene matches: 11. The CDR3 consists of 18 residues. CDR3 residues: CASSQERGGNVAADTQYF. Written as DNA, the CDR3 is TGCGCCAGCAGCCAAGAGCGGGGGGGGAATGTGGCGGCAGATACGCAGTATTTT.

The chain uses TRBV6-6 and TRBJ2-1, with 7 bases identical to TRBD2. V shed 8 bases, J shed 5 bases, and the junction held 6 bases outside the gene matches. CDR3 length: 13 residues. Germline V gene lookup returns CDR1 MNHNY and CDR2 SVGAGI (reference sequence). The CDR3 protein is CASWAGVDNEQFF. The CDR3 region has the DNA TGTGCCAGCTGGGCGGGAGTAGACAATGAGCAGTTCTTC.

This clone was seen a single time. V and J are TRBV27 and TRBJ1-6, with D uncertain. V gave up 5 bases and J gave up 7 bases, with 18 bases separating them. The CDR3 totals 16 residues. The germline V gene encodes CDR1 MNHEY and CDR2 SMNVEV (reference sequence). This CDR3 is CASSAILGSGNSPLHF. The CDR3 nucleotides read TGTGCCAGCAGTGCGATTCTGGGATCCGGGAATTCACCCCTCCACTTT.

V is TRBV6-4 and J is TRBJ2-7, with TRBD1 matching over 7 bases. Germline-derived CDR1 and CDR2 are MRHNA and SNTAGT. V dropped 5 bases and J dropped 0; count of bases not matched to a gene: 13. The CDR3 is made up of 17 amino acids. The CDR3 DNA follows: TGTGCCAGCAGTCGGTGTGACAGGGACAACCTCTCCTACGAGCAGTACTTC. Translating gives CASSRCDRDNLSYEQYF.

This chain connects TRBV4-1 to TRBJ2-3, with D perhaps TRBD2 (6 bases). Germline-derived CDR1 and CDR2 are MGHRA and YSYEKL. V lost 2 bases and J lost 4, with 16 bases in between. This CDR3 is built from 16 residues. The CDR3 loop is CASSQWGGVRSDTQYF. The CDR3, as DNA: TGCGCCAGCAGCCAATGGGGCGGGGTTCGTTCAGATACGCAGTATTTT.

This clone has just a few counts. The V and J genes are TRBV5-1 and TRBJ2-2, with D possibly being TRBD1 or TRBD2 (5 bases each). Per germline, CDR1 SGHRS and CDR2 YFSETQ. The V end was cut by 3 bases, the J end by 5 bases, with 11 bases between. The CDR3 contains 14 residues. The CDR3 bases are TGCGCCAGCAGCTGGGACGGGTGGACCGGGGAGCTGTTTTTT. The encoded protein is CASSWDGWTGELFF. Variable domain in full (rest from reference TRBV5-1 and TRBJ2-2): KAGVTQTPRYLIKTRGQQVTLSCSPISGHRSVSWYQQTPGQGLQFLFEYFSETQRNKGNFPGRFSGRQFSNSRSEMNVSTLELGDSALYLCASSWDGWTGELFFGEGSRLTVL.

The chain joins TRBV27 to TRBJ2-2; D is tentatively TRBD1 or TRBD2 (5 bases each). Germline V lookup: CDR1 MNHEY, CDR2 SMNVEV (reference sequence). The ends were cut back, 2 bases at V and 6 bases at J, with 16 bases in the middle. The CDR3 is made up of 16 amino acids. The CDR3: CASSLRGTYWSGELFF. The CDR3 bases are TGTGCCAGCAGTTTAAGAGGGACCTATTGGTCCGGGGAGCTGTTTTTT.

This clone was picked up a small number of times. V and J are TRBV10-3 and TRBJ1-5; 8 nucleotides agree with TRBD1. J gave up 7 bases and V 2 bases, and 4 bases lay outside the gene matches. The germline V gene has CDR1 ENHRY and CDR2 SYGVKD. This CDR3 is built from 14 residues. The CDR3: CAISELAGGQPQHF. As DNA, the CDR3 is TGTGCCATCAGTGAGCTGGCAGGGGGCCAGCCCCAGCATTTT.

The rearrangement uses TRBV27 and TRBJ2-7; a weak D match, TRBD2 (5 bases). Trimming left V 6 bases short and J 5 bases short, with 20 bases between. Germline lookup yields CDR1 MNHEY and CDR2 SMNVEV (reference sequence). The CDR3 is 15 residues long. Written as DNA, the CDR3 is TGTGCCAGCAGCAGGACTGGAAAATCGAGGCACGAGCAGTACTTC. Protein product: CASSRTGKSRHEQYF.

In DNA, the CDR3 is TGTGCCAGCAGCCCACCGACCCCCCCGGGACAGGGTTGGGGAGCCAAAAACATTCAGTACTTC. Protein: CASSPPTPPGQGWGAKNIQYF. The V and J genes are TRBV27 and TRBJ2-4, with 9 bases identical to TRBD1. In germline, CDR1 is MNHEY, CDR2 SMNVEV (reference sequence). The ends lost 6 bases at V and 0 bases at J; junction bases unmatched: 21. The CDR3 is 21 amino acids.

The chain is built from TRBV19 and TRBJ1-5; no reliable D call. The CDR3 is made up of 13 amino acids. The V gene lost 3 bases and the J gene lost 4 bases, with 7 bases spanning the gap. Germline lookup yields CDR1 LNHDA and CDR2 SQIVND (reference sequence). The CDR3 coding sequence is TGTGCCAGTAGTATGGCAGAAAATCAGCCCCAGCATTTT. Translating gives CASSMAENQPQHF.

The CDR3 protein is CASSLLTGGPSGANVLTF. CDR3 sequence (DNA): TGTGCCAGCAGCTTGCTTACAGGGGGACCCTCTGGGGCCAACGTCCTGACTTTC. The V gene is TRBV5-6, the J gene TRBJ2-6, with 8 bases that match TRBD1. CDR1 and CDR2 (germline): SGHDT, YYEEEE. V lost 1 base and J lost 0; bases outside the gene matches: 6. CDR3 length: 18 amino acids.

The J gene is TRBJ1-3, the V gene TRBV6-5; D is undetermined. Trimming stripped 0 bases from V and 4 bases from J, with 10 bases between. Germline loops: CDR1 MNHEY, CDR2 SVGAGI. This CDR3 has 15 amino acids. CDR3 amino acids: CASSYSPTGGNTIYF. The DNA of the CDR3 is TGTGCCAGCAGTTACTCGCCTACGGGGGGAAACACCATATATTTT.

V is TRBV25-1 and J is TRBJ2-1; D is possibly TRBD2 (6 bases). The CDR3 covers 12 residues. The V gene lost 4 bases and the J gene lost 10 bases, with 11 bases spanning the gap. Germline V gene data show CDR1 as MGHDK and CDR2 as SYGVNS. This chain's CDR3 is CASSVAAGEQFF. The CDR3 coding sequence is TGTGCCAGCAGTGTAGCGGCGGGGGAGCAGTTCTTC.

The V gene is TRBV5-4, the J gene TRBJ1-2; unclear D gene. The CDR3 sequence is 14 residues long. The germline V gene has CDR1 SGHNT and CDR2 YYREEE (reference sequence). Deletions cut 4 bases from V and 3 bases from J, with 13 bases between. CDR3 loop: CASSTHTIDYGYTF. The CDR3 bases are TGTGCCAGCAGCACCCACACGATTGACTATGGCTACACCTTC. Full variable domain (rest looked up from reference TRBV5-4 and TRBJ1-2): ETGVTQSPTHLIKTRGQQVTLRCSSQSGHNTVSWYQQALGQGPQFIFQYYREEENGRGNFPPRFSGLQFPNYSSELNVNALELDDSALYLCASSTHTIDYGYTFGSGTRLTVV.

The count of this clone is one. CDR3 sequence (DNA): TGTGCCAGCAGTTTCCAGGCGGGGGTAAATTCACCCCTCCACTTT. Its protein product is CASSFQAGVNSPLHF. The chain uses TRBV27 and TRBJ1-6; tentatively, D is TRBD1 (5 bases). The CDR3 has 15 amino acids. Per the germline V gene, CDR1 is MNHEY and CDR2 is SMNVEV (reference sequence). V was shortened by 3 bases and J by 7 bases, with 13 bases between the two germline ends.

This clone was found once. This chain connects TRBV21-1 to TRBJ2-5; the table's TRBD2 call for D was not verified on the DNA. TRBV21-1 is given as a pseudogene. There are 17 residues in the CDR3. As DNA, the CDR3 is TGTGCCAGCAGAAGCCGTAGACTAGCGTTAGGTTTAGAGACCCAGTACTTC. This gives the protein CASRSRRLALGLETQYF.

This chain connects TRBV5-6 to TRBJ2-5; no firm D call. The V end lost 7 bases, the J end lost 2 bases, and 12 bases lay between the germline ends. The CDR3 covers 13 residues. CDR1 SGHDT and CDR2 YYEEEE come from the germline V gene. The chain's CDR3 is CASQTWGQETQYF. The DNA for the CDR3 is TGTGCCAGCCAGACGTGGGGTCAAGAGACCCAGTACTTC.

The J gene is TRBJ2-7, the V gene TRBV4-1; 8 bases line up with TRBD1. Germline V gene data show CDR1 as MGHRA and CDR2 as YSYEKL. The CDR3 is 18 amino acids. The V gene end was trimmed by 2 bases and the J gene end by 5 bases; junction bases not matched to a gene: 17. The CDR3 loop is CASSQTPDQGAFDDEQYF. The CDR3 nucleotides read TGCGCCAGCAGCCAAACCCCCGACCAGGGGGCGTTCGACGACGAGCAGTACTTC.

Here the CDR3 reads CASSLGGQDLWEQYF. Written as DNA, the CDR3 is TGTGCCAGCAGCTTGGGGGGACAGGACCTCTGGGAGCAGTACTTC. The rearrangement joins TRBV5-6 to TRBJ2-7; 8 bases match TRBD1. The CDR3 is made up of 15 amino acids. Per the germline V gene, CDR1 is SGHDT and CDR2 is YYEEEE. V lost 0 bases and J lost 7; bases outside the gene matches: 9.

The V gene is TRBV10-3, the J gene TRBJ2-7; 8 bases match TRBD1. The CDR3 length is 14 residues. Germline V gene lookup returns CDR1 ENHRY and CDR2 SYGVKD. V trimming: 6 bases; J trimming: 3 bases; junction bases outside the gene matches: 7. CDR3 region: CAIRGGQGDYEQYF. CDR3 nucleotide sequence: TGTGCCATCAGAGGAGGACAGGGCGACTACGAGCAGTACTTC.

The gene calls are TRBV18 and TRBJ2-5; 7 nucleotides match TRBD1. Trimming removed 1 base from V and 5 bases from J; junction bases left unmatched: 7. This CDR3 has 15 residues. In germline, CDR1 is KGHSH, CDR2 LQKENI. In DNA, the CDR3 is TGTGCCAGCTCACCACGTACAGGGGCGGGTGAGACCCAGTACTTC. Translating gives CASSPRTGAGETQYF.

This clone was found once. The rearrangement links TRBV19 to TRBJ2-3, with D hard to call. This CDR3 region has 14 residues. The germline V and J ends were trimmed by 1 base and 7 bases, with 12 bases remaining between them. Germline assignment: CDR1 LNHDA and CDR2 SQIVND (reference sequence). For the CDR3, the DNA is TGTGCCAGTAGTATAGTGGGTGAGCTGAATACGCAGTATTTT. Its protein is CASSIVGELNTQYF.

The CDR3 is CASGLGQGDSPLHF. CDR3 sequence (DNA): TGTGCTAGTGGTTTGGGCCAGGGAGATTCACCCCTCCACTTT. The chain uses TRBV12-5 and TRBJ1-6; weak D call: TRBD1 (5 bases). The CDR3 has 14 residues. Germline V gives CDR1 LGHNT, CDR2 FRNRAP. V gave up 1 base and J gave up 8 bases, with 9 bases separating them.

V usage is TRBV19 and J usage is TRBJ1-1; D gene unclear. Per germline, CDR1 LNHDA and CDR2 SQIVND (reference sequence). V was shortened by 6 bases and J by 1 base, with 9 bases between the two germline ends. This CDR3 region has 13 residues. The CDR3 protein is CASSRGRNTEAFF. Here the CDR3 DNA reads TGTGCCAGTAGCCGAGGACGGAACACTGAAGCTTTCTTT.